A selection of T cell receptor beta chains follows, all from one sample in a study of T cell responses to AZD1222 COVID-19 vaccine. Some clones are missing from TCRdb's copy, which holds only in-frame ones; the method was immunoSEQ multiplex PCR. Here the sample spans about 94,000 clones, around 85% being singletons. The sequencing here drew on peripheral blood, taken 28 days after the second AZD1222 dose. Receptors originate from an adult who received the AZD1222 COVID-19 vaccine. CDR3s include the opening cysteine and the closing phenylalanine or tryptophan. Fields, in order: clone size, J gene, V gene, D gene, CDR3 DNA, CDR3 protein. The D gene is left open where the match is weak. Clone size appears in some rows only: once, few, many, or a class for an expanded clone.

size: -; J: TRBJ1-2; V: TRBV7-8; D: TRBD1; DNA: TGTGCCAGCAGCTTTCTTCCCGGGACAGCGGGCCACTTTAACTATGGCTACACCTTC; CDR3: CASSFLPGTAGHFNYGYTF
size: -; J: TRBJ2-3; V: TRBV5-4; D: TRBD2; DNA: TGTGCCAGCAGCAAGGGACTAGCGGCTAGCACAGATACGCAGTATTTT; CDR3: CASSKGLAASTDTQYF
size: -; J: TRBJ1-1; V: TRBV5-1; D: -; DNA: TGCGCCAGCAGCTTTCGGGGTTTGGGGACTGAAGCTTTCTTT; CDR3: CASSFRGLGTEAFF
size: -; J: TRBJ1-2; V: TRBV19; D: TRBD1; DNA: TGTGCCAGTAGTAGCCCCGCCGGGACAGGGAACTATGGCTACACCTTC; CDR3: CASSSPAGTGNYGYTF
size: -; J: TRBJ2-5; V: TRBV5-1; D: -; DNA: TGCGCCAGCAGCGCGGGGGAGACCCAGTACTTC; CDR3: CASSAGETQYF
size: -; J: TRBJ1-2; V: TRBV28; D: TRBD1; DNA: TGTGCCAGCAGGACAGGGAACTATGGCTACACCTTC; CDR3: CASRTGNYGYTF
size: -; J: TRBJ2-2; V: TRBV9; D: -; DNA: TGTGCCAGCAGCCGTCAAGCGGCCACTACCACCGGGGAGCTGTTTTTT; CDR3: CASSRQAATTTGELFF
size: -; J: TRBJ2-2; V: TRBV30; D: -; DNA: TGTGCCTGGAGAAATACAGGGCTGAGTACCGGGGAGCTGTTTTTT; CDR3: CAWRNTGLSTGELFF
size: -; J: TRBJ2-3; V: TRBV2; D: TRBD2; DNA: TGTGCCAGCAGAAGACTAGCGACTAGCACAGATACGCAGTATTTT; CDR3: CASRRLATSTDTQYF
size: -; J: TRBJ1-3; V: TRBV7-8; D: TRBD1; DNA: TGTGCCAGCAGCTCAGGGGGTTCTGGAAACACCATATATTTT; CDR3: CASSSGGSGNTIYF
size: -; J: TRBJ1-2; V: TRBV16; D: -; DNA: TGTGCCAGCAGCCAAGAGGAGGGATACTATGGCTACACCTTC; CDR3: CASSQEEGYYGYTF
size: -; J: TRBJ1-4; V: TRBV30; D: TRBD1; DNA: TGTGCCTGGGGGGGGACAGGCTATGAAAAACTGTTTTTT; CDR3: CAWGGTGYEKLFF
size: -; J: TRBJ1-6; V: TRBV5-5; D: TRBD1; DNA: TGTGCCAGCAGCGACGGACAGGGGTGGAATTCACCCCTCCACTTT; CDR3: CASSDGQGWNSPLHF
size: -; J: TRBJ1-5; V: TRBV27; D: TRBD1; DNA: TGTGCCAGCGGGGAAGACAGGGGCAATCAGCCCCAGCATTTT; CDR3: CASGEDRGNQPQHF
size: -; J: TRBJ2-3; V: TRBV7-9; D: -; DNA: TGTGCCAGCAGCTTAGATCGGGGGAGCACAGATACGCAGTATTTT; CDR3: CASSLDRGSTDTQYF
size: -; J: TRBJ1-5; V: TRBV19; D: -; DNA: TGTGCCAGCCGAAGTGGGAATCAGCCCCAGCATTTT; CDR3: CASRSGNQPQHF
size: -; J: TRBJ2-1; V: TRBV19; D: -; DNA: TGTGCCAGTAGTATCGGGGCAGGGTCCTACAATGAGCAGTTCTTC; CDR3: CASSIGAGSYNEQFF
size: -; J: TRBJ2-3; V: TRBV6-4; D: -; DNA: TGTGCCAGCAGTGAAACGGGACCAACAGATACGCAGTATTTT; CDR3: CASSETGPTDTQYF
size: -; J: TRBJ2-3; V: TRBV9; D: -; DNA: TGTGCCAGCAGCACCCCCACAGATACGCAGTATTTT; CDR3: CASSTPTDTQYF
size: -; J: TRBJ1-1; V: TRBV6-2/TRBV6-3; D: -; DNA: TGTGCCAGCACCCCGCGGGGCTCTGGGAACACTGAAGCTTTCTTT; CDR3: CASTPRGSGNTEAFF
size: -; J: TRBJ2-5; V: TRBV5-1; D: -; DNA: TGCGCCAGCAGCTTGGCCGGGGCTAGGGGGGAGACCCAGTACTTC; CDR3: CASSLAGARGETQYF
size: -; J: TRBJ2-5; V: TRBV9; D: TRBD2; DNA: TGTGCCAGCAGCTTGGGACTAGGAGAGACCCAGTACTTC; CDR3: CASSLGLGETQYF
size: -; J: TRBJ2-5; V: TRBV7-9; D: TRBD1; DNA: TGTGCCAGCAGAAAGACAGGGGGGGAACAAGAGACCCAGTACTTC; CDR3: CASRKTGGEQETQYF
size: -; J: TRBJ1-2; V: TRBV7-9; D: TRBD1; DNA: TGTGCCAGCAGCCCGGACAGGGAGGCCTATGGCTACACCTTC; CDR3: CASSPDREAYGYTF
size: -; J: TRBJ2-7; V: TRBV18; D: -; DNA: TGTGCCAGCTCACCCCTCGATCGGGCTGTCGAGCAGTACTTC; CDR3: CASSPLDRAVEQYF
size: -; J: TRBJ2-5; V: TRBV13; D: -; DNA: TGTGCCAGCAGCTTAGGGGGAAAGACCCAGTACTTC; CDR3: CASSLGGKTQYF
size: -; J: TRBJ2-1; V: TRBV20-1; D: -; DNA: TGCAGTAAGAGCGGTGGGATTGAGCAGTTCTTC; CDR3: CSKSGGIEQFF
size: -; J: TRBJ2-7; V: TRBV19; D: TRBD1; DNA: TGTGCCGCAGGGGTAAGCAGGACAGGATCCGAGCAGTACTTC; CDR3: CAAGVSRTGSEQYF
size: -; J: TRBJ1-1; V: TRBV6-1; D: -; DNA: TGTGCCAGCAGTGAAGCTTCCGGGCGGAAAGCTTTCTTT; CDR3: CASSEASGRKAFF
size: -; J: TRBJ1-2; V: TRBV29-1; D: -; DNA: TGCAGCGTTGAAGGGGGAAGAAGCGGCTACACCTTC; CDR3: CSVEGGRSGYTF
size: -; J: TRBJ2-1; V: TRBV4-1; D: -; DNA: TGCGCCAGCAGCATGAACGATTTACGGGGGAATGAGCAGTTCTTC; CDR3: CASSMNDLRGNEQFF
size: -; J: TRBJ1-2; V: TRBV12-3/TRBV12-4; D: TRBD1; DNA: TGTGCCAGCAGCCGGGACAGGGCTCCCGGCTACACCTTC; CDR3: CASSRDRAPGYTF
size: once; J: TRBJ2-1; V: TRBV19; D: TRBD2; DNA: TGTGCCAGTACCCCACTAGCGTCCAGCTCCTACAATGAGCAGTTCTTC; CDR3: CASTPLASSSYNEQFF
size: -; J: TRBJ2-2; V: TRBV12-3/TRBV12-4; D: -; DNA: TGTGCCAGCATCCCACCGGAAACCGGGGAGCTGTTTTTT; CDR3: CASIPPETGELFF
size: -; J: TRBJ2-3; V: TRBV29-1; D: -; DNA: TGCAGCGTTGAGCGCGGTCGGGGCACAGATACGCAGTATTTT; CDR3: CSVERGRGTDTQYF
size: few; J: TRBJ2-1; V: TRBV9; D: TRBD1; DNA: TGTGCCAGCAGCTCAAGACAGGGGGCGACTAATGAGCAGTTCTTC; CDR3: CASSSRQGATNEQFF
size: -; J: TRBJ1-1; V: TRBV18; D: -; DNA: TGTGCCAGCTCCCCCTTCGGGGGGCAGGGAACTGAAGCTTTCTTT; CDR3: CASSPFGGQGTEAFF
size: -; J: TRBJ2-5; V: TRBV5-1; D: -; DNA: TGCGCCAGCAGCTTGGTGGTATCGGCGGAGACCCAGTACTTC; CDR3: CASSLVVSAETQYF
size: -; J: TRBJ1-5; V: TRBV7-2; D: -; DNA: TGTGCCAGCAGCCGGGGGACAAATGATCAGCCCCAGCATTTT; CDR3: CASSRGTNDQPQHF